This TCR beta chain emerged from a study of cytomegalovirus exposure and HLA in healthy donors. Germline V gene lookup returns CDR1 MNHEY and CDR2 SMNVEV (reference sequence). CDR3 length: 13 residues. The V end lost 6 bases, the J end lost 8 bases, and 16 bases lay between the germline ends. The PCR ran on 60 Vbeta and 13 Jbeta primers. The data were produced by immunoSEQ multiplex PCR, yet TCRdb's version contains in-frame clones alone and is incomplete. Of some 140,000 clones listed, almost 80% are singletons. This clone was observed a handful of times. The chain joins TRBV27 to TRBJ1-2; D gene unclear. This receptor was taken from a man aged 18 to 30 in good health and CMV-seronegative. Sequenced sample: PBMCs. CDR3 amino acids: CASSPSYRAGYTF. CDR3 nucleotide sequence: TGTGCCAGCAGCCCTAGCTACCGAGCAGGCTACACCTTC.